The clone carrying this T cell receptor beta chain showed up many times. What it binds is unknown. This sample was taken from a study of identical twins. Study conclusions and caveats: Compared with models, monozygotic twins showed more out-of-frame TCR alpha sharing. Invariant MAIT and iNKT cells could partly confound zero-insertion analyses.

TCRdb passed the 5' RACE reads through MiXCR, listing each CDR3 protein once. The sample consists of roughly 240,000 distinct CDR3 sequences, approximately 7.3% of them appearing once. The data were also submitted as part of a second study, on yellow fever vaccine responses in identical twins. That report notes: After vaccination, twins' T cell response reportedly seemed partly convergent, partly personalized.

The sequenced sample was CD8+ T cells sorted from blood. The receptor was isolated from a woman younger than 35 in good health.

This chain's CDR3 is CASSVNVGSQETQYF. CDR3 nucleotide sequence: TGTGCCAGCTCAGTAAATGTCGGGAGCCAAGAGACCCAGTACTTC. The chain joins TRBV18 to TRBJ2-5; D may be TRBD2 (6 bases). This CDR3 has 15 amino acids. In germline, CDR1 is KGHSH, CDR2 LQKENI. The V end was cut by 5 bases, the J end by 1 base, with 14 bases between.